Listed below are T cell receptor beta chains from one sample, sequenced in a study of blood T cell repertoires in COVID-19. Data came from immunoSEQ multiplex PCR; TCRdb stores just in-frame clones and leaves some out. The table shows under 150,000 clones, with around 80% occurring only once. The sequenced sample was peripheral blood. The receptors were sampled from a man between 65 and 80 years old with active or convalescent COVID-19. Each CDR3 is given with its conserved first and last residue. A D gene is named only where the DNA matches it firmly. The listing skips clone size in some rows; elsewhere it reads once, few, many or a size class.

.,TRBV19,.,TRBJ1-4,CASSNRWSGDEKLFF,TGTGCCAGTAGTAATCGGTGGTCAGGGGATGAAAAACTGTTTTTT
.,TRBV29-1,TRBD1,TRBJ1-2,CSAVQGGDGYTF,TGCAGCGCCGTACAGGGGGGCGATGGCTACACCTTC
few,TRBV12-3/TRBV12-4,.,TRBJ1-1,CASSFGTEAFF,TGTGCCAGCAGTTTCGGCACTGAAGCTTTCTTT
.,TRBV9,TRBD2,TRBJ2-5,CASSVIGTRGETQYF,TGTGCCAGCAGCGTTATAGGGACTAGAGGAGAGACCCAGTACTTC
.,TRBV19,TRBD2,TRBJ2-7,CASSAGTSGTYEQYF,TGTGCCAGTAGCGCCGGGACTAGCGGGACCTACGAGCAGTACTTC
.,TRBV5-1,TRBD2,TRBJ2-7,CASSHSGTSSYEQYF,TGCGCCAGCAGCCATAGCGGGACTAGCTCCTACGAGCAGTACTTC
.,TRBV18,TRBD1,TRBJ1-6,CASSRTGTESSPLHF,TGTGCCAGCTCTCGGACAGGGACAGAGTCTTCACCCCTCCACTTT
.,TRBV6-2/TRBV6-3,TRBD1,TRBJ1-2,CASSYNRQGANYGYTF,TGTGCCAGCAGTTACAATCGGCAGGGGGCTAACTATGGCTACACCTTC
.,TRBV19,.,TRBJ1-2,CASSINRVSGGYTF,TGTGCCAGTAGTATTAACAGGGTTTCGGGTGGCTACACCTTC
.,TRBV18,.,TRBJ2-1,CASSPPTGVGEQFF,TGTGCCAGCTCACCACCCACGGGGGTCGGTGAGCAGTTCTTC
.,TRBV19,.,TRBJ1-3,CASSMGGSGNTIYF,TGTGCCAGTAGTATGGGAGGCTCTGGAAACACCATATATTTT
.,TRBV5-1,TRBD2,TRBJ2-3,CASRALAGGPTDTQYF,TGCGCCAGCAGGGCGTTAGCGGGGGGGCCCACAGATACGCAGTATTTT
once,TRBV2,TRBD1,TRBJ2-2,CASKKQGADTGELFF,TGTGCCAGCAAGAAACAGGGGGCAGACACCGGGGAGCTGTTTTTT
.,TRBV6-5,.,TRBJ1-1,CASSYRHMNTEAFF,TGTGCCAGCAGTTACCGACATATGAACACTGAAGCTTTCTTT
.,TRBV19,.,TRBJ1-3,CASSIDRRQSSGNTIYF,TGTGCCAGTAGTATAGATCGGCGGCAGAGCTCTGGAAACACCATATATTTT
once,TRBV5-1,.,TRBJ2-3,CASSLDSTSTDTQYF,TGCGCCAGCAGCTTGGACTCTACTAGCACAGATACGCAGTATTTT
few,TRBV19,TRBD1,TRBJ1-2,CASSMRQGGGYTF,TGTGCCAGTAGTATGAGACAGGGTGGAGGCTACACCTTC
.,TRBV5-4,.,TRBJ2-7,CASSLRGSYEQYF,TGTGCCAGCAGCTTGCGGGGCTCCTACGAGCAGTACTTC
few,TRBV4-3,TRBD1,TRBJ2-3,CASSQGQGNTDTQYF,TGCGCCAGCAGCCAAGGACAGGGAAACACAGATACGCAGTATTTT
.,TRBV27,TRBD1,TRBJ2-7,CASRRTGGLGEQYF,TGTGCCAGCAGAAGGACAGGGGGATTGGGCGAGCAGTACTTC
.,TRBV24-1,TRBD1,TRBJ1-1,CATSDLELTGDTEAFF,TGTGCCACCAGTGATTTAGAACTCACAGGGGACACTGAAGCTTTCTTT
.,TRBV6-5,TRBD1,TRBJ1-6,CASRQGFNSPLHF,TGTGCCAGCAGACAGGGGTTTAATTCACCCCTCCACTTT
.,TRBV5-6,.,TRBJ2-7,CASSLGAGAYEQYF,TGTGCCAGCAGCTTGGGAGCAGGGGCCTACGAGCAGTACTTC
.,TRBV6-1,TRBD1,TRBJ2-7,CASSERTGQFYEQYF,TGTGCCAGCAGTGAAAGGACAGGGCAATTCTACGAGCAGTACTTC
.,TRBV7-2,TRBD2,TRBJ2-3,CASSPTSASGDTQYF,TGTGCCAGCAGCCCAACTAGCGCCTCGGGGGATACGCAGTATTTT
few,TRBV25-1,.,TRBJ1-4,CASSYRSGEKLFF,TGTGCCAGCAGTTACAGGAGCGGGGAAAAACTGTTTTTT
.,TRBV28,.,TRBJ1-2,CASTTGGIGGFWGYTF,TGTGCCAGCACCACGGGGGGGATAGGGGGATTCTGGGGCTACACCTTC
many,TRBV9,TRBD1,TRBJ2-3,CASKEGDRVADTQYF,TGTGCCAGCAAGGAGGGGGACAGGGTTGCAGATACGCAGTATTTT
.,TRBV28,.,TRBJ1-1,CASSFSIPTQAFF,TGTGCCAGCAGTTTTAGCATCCCGACCCAAGCTTTCTTT
.,TRBV28,TRBD2,TRBJ2-1,CASSYLAGSEQFF,TGTGCCAGCAGTTATCTAGCGGGAAGTGAGCAGTTCTTC
.,TRBV5-1,TRBD1,TRBJ1-2,CASSFLAGGYGYTF,TGCGCCAGCAGCTTTTTAGCAGGGGGCTATGGCTACACCTTC
once,TRBV19,.,TRBJ1-1,CASRRAPLNTEAFF,TGTGCCAGTAGGCGGGCGCCCCTGAACACTGAAGCTTTCTTT
.,TRBV5-1,.,TRBJ2-2,CASSFAQGGYTGELFF,TGCGCCAGCAGCTTCGCCCAGGGTGGTTACACCGGGGAGCTGTTTTTT
.,TRBV28,.,TRBJ1-3,CASISAGETSGNTIYF,TGTGCCAGCATATCCGCCGGGGAGACGTCTGGAAACACCATATATTTT
.,TRBV11-2,TRBD2,TRBJ2-1,CASSLERGGWNEQFF,TGTGCCAGCAGCTTGGAGCGGGGGGGATGGAATGAGCAGTTCTTC
once,TRBV6-5,TRBD1,TRBJ1-2,CASRPGQSYGYTF,TGTGCCAGCAGACCGGGACAGAGCTATGGCTACACCTTC
.,TRBV5-1,.,TRBJ2-5,CASSPQGTETQYF,TGCGCCAGCAGCCCGCAGGGGACCGAGACCCAGTACTTC
.,TRBV6-5,TRBD1,TRBJ2-1,CASSYSRQGYEQFF,TGTGCCAGCAGTTACTCGAGACAGGGGTATGAGCAGTTCTTC
.,TRBV18,.,TRBJ2-1,CASSPLGGNEQFF,TGTGCCAGCTCACCATTGGGGGGCAATGAGCAGTTCTTC
.,TRBV6-4,.,TRBJ1-2,CASSAGVGYTF,TGTGCCAGCAGTGCAGGGGTGGGCTACACCTTC
.,TRBV3-1/TRBV3-2,.,TRBJ1-1,CASSQRFGTTHTPDTEAFF,TGTGCCAGCAGCCAGAGGTTTGGGACAACGCACACTCCGGACACTGAAGCTTTCTTT
.,TRBV28,.,TRBJ2-5,CASSFGARETQYF,TGTGCCAGCAGTTTTGGGGCTCGGGAGACCCAGTACTTC